This T cell receptor (beta chain) emerged from a study of shared clonotypes between healthy human individuals. Findings and caveats of the study: Roughly 4.7% was the fraction of naive CD4 clonotypes found shared across four donors.

In the case of this clone: Its antigen is currently unknown.

The CDR3 covers 15 residues. Germline values: CDR1 SGHNT, CDR2 YYREEE (reference sequence). V lost 4 bases and J lost 4; bases outside the gene matches: 10. Using immunoSEQ multiplex PCR, the repertoire was profiled, and TCRdb retains in-frame clones only, with some absent. Of about 1 million clones in the sample, 60% to 80% were seen once. Material: memory CD4+ T cells sorted from blood. Subset meaning: CD45RA-negative fraction. The chain recombines TRBV5-4 with TRBJ2-7, with TRBD1 identical over 8 bases. This sequence originates from a man in his late teens or twenties in good health. The CDR3 DNA is TGTGCCAGCAGCCGGACGGGGCAGGGGGCATACGAGCAGTACTTC. Amino acids: CASSRTGQGAYEQYF. The full variable domain, its missing parts supplied by reference TRBV5-4 and TRBJ2-7, is ETGVTQSPTHLIKTRGQQVTLRCSSQSGHNTVSWYQQALGQGPQFIFQYYREEENGRGNFPPRFSGLQFPNYSSELNVNALELDDSALYLCASSRTGQGAYEQYFGPGTRLTVT.